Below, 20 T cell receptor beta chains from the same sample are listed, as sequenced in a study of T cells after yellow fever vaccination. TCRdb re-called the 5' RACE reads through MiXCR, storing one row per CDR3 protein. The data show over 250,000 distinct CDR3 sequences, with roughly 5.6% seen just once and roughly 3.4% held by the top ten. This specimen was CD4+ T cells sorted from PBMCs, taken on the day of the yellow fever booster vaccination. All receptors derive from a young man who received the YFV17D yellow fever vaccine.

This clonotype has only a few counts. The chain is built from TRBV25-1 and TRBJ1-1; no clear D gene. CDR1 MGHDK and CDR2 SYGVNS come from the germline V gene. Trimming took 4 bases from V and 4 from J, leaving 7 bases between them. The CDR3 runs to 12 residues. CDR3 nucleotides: TGTGCCAGCAGTGGTCCGGGCACTGAAGCTTTCTTT. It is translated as CASSGPGTEAFF.

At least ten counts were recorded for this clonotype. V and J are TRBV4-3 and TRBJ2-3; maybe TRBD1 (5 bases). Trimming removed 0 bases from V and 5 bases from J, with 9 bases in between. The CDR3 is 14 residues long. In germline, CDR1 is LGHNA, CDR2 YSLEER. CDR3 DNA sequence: TGCGCCAGCAGCCAAGATCCAGGGATAGATACGCAGTATTTT. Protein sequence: CASSQDPGIDTQYF.

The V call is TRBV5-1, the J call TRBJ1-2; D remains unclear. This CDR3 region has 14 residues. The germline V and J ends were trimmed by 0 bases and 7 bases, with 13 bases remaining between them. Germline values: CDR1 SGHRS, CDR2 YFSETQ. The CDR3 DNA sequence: TGCGCCAGCAGCTTGGTGGATCGTAGTTCTGGCTACACCTTC. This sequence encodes CASSLVDRSSGYTF.

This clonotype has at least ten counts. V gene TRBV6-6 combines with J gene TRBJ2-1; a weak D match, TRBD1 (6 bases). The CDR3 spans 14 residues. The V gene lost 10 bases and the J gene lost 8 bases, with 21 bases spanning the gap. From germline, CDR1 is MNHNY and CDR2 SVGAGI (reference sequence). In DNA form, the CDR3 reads TGTGCCACAACTGTGCCAGGGGAGTACTATGAGCAGTTCTTC. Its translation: CATTVPGEYYEQFF.

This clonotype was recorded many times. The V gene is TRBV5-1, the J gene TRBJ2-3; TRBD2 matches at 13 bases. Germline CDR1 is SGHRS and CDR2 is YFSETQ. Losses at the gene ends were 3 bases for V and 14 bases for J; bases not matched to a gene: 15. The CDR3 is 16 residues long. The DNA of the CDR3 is TGCGCCAGCAGCTCCGATGGACTAGCGGGGGCCAAAATTGCGTATTTT. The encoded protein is CASSSDGLAGAKIAYF.

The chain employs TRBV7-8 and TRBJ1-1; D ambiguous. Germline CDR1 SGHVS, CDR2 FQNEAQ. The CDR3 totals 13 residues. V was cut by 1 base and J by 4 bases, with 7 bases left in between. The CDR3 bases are TGTGCCAGCAGCTTAGTCAGACCCACTGAAGCTTTCTTT. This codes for CASSLVRPTEAFF. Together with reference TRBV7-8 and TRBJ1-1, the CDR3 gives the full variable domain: GAGVSQSPRYKVAKRGQDVALRCDPISGHVSLFWYQQALGQGPEFLTYFQNEAQLDKSGLPSDRFFAERPEGSVSTLKIQRTQQEDSAVYLCASSLVRPTEAFFGQGTRLTVV.

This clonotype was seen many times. The DNA for the CDR3 is TGCAGTGCCGGTATTCGACAGGGTAGCACAGATACGCAGTATTTT. It translates to CSAGIRQGSTDTQYF. This rearrangement joins TRBV20-1 to TRBJ2-3, with 7 bases matching TRBD1. This CDR3 is 15 amino acids long. V shed 6 bases, J shed 0 bases, and the junction held 9 bases outside the gene matches. The germline CDR1 and CDR2 sequences are DFQATT and SNEGSKA (reference sequence).

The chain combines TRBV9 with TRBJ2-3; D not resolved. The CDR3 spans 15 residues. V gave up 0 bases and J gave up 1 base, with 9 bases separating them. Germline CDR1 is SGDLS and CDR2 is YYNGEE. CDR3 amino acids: CASSVGAFGTDTQYF. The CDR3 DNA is TGTGCCAGCAGCGTAGGGGCATTCGGCACAGATACGCAGTATTTT.

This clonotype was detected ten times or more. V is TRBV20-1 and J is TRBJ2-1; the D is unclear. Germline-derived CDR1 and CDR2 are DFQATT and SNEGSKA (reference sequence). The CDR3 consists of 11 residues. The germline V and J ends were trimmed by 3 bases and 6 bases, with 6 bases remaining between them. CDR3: CSASLSNEQFF. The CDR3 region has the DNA TGCAGTGCTAGTCTTTCCAATGAGCAGTTCTTC.

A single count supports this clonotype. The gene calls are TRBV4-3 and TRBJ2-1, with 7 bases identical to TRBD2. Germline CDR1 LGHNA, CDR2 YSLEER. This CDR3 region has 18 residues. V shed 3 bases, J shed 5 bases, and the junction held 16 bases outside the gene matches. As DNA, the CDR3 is TGCGCCAGCAGCCACCCCCCGGCGGGGAGGGAATATCACAATGAGCAGTTCTTC. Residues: CASSHPPAGREYHNEQFF.

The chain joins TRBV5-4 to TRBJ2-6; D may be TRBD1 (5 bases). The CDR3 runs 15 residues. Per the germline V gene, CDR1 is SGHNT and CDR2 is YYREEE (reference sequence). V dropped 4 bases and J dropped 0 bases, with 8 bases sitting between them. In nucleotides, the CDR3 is TGTGCCAGCAGCCCCAGGGACTCTGGGGCCAACGTCCTGACTTTC. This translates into CASSPRDSGANVLTF.

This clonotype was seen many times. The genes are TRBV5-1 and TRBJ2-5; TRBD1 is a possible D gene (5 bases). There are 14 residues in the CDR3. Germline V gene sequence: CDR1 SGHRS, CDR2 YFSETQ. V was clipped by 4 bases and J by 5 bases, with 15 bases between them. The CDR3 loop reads CASSLAGRRETQYF. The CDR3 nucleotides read TGCGCCAGCAGCCTGGCAGGGCGCAGGGAGACCCAGTACTTC.

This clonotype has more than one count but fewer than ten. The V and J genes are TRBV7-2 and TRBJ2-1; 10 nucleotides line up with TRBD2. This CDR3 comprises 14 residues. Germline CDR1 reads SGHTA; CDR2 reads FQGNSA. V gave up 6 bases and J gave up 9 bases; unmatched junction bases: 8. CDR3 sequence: CASRGLAMGGEQFF. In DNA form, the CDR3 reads TGTGCCAGCAGGGGACTAGCGATGGGGGGTGAGCAGTTCTTC.

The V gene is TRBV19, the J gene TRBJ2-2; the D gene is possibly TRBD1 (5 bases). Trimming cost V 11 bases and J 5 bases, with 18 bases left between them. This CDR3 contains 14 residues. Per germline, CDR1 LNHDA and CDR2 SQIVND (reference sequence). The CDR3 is CAGAYAGKTGELFF. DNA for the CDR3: TGTGCCGGGGCCTATGCAGGGAAAACCGGGGAGCTGTTTTTT. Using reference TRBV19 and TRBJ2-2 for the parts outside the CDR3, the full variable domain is DGGITQSPKYLFRKEGQNVTLSCEQNLNHDAMYWYRQDPGQGLRLIYYSQIVNDFQKGDIAEGYSVSREKKESFPLTVTSAQKNPTAFYLCAGAYAGKTGELFFGEGSRLTVL.

Here the CDR3 reads CSASPRQGPREQYF. The CDR3 DNA reads as TGCAGTGCTAGCCCCCGACAGGGACCTAGGGAGCAGTACTTC. The rearrangement links TRBV20-1 to TRBJ2-7, with 7 nucleotides matching TRBD1. CDR1 is DFQATT, CDR2 SNEGSKA, per germline (reference sequence). This CDR3 region has 14 residues. The trim removed 3 bases at V and 7 bases at J, leaving 12 bases unmatched.

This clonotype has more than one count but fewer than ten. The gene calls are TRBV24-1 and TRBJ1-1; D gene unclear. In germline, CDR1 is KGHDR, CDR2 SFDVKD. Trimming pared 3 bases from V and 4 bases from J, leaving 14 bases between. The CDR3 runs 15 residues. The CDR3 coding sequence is TGTGCCACCAGTGATCCACGCGGGTCGGGCACTGAAGCTTTCTTT. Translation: CATSDPRGSGTEAFF.

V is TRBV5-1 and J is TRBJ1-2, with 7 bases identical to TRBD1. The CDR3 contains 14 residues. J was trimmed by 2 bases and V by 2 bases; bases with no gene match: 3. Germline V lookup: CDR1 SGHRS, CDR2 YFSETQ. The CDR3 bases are TGCGCCAGCAGCTTAGGGGACAGCAACTATGGCTACACCTTC. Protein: CASSLGDSNYGYTF.

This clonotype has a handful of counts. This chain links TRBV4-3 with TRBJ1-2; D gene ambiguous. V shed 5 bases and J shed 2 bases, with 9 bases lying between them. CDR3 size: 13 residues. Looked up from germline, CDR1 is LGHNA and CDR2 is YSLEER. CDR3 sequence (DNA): TGCGCCAGCAGCGGTCGCCGGAACTATGGCTACACCTTC. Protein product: CASSGRRNYGYTF.

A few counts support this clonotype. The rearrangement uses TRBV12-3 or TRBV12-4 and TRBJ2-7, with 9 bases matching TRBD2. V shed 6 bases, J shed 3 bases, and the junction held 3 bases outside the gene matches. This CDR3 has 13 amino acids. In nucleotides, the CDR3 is TGTGCCAGCAGGCGGGGGGGAGTCTACGAGCAGTACTTC. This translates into CASRRGGVYEQYF.

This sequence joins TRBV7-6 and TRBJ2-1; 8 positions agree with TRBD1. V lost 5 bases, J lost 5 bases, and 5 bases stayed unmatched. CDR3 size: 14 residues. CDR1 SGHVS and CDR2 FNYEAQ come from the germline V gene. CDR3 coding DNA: TGTGCCAGCAGCAAGACAGGGGTGGACAATGAGCAGTTCTTC. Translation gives CASSKTGVDNEQFF.